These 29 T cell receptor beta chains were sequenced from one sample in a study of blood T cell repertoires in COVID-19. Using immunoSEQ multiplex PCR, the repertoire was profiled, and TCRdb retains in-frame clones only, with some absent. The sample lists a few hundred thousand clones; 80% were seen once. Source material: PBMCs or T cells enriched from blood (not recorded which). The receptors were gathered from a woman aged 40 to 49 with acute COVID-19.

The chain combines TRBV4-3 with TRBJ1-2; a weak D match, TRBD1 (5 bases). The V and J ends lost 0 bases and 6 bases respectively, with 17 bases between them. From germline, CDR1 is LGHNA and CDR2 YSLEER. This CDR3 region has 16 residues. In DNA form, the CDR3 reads TGCGCCAGCAGCCAAGAGGCGGGGCTTATGAGGGATGGCTACACCTTC. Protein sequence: CASSQEAGLMRDGYTF.

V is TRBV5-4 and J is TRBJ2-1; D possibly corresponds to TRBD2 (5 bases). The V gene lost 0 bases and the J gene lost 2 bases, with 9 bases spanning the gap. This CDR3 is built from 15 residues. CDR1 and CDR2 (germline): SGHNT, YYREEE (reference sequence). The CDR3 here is CASSLGGPPYNEQFF. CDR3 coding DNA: TGTGCCAGCAGCTTGGGAGGGCCCCCCTACAATGAGCAGTTCTTC. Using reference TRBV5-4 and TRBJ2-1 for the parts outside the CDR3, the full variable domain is ETGVTQSPTHLIKTRGQQVTLRCSSQSGHNTVSWYQQALGQGPQFIFQYYREEENGRGNFPPRFSGLQFPNYSSELNVNALELDDSALYLCASSLGGPPYNEQFFGPGTRLTVL.

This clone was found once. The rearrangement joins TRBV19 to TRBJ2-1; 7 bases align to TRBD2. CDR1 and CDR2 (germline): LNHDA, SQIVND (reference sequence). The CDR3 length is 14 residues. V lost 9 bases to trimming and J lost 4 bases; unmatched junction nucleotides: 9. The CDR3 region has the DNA TGTGCCAGCCTACCAGCGGGGAGATACAATGAGCAGTTCTTC. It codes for CASLPAGRYNEQFF.

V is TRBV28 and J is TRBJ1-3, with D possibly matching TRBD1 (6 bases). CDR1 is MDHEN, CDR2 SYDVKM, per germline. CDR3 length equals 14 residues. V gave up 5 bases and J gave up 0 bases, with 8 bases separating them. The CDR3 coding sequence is TGTGCCAGCAGTAGAGGGGGCTCTGGAAACACCATATATTTT. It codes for CASSRGGSGNTIYF.

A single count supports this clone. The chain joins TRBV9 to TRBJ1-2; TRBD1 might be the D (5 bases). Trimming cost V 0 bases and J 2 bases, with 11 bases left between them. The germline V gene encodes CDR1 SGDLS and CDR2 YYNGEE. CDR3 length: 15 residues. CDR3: CASSVGGTANYGYTF. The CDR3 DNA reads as TGTGCCAGCAGCGTAGGTGGGACTGCGAACTATGGCTACACCTTC.

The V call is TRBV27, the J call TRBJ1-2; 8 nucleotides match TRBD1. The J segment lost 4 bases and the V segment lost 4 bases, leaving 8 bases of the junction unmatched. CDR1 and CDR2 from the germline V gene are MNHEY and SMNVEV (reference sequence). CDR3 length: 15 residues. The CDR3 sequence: CASSSRGQGTYGYTF. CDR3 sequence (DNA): TGTGCCAGCAGTTCGCGAGGACAGGGCACCTATGGCTACACCTTC.

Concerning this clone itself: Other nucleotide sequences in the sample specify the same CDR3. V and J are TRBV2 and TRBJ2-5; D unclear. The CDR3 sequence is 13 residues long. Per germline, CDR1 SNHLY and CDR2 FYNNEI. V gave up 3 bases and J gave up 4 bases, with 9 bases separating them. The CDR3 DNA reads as TGTGCCAGCAGTGATTCGGAGCTAGAGACCCAGTACTTC. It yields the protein CASSDSELETQYF.

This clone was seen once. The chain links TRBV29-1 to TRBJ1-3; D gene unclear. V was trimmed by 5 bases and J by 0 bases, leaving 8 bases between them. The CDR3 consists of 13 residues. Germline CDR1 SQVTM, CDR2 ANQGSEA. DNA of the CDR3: TGCAGCGTTCAACTGAACTCTGGAAACACCATATATTTT. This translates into CSVQLNSGNTIYF.

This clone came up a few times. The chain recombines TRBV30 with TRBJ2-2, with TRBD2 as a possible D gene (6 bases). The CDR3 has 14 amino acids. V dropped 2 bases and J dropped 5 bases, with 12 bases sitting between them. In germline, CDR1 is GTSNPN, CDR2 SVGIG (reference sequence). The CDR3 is CAWSPGLLTGELFF. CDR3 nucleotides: TGTGCCTGGAGTCCGGGACTTTTAACCGGGGAGCTGTTTTTT.

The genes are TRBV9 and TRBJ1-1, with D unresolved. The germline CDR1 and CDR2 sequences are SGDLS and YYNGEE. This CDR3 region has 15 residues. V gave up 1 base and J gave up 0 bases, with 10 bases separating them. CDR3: CASSVTAGMNTEAFF. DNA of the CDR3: TGTGCCAGCAGCGTAACGGCAGGCATGAACACTGAAGCTTTCTTT.

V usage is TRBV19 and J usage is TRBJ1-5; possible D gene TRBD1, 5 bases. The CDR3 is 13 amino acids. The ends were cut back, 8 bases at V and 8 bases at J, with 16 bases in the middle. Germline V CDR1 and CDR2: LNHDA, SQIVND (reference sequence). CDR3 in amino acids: CASGGGYGEPQHF. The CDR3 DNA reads TGTGCCAGTGGCGGGGGGTATGGGGAGCCCCAGCATTTT. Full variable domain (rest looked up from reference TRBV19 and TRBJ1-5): DGGITQSPKYLFRKEGQNVTLSCEQNLNHDAMYWYRQDPGQGLRLIYYSQIVNDFQKGDIAEGYSVSREKKESFPLTVTSAQKNPTAFYLCASGGGYGEPQHFGDGTRLSIL.

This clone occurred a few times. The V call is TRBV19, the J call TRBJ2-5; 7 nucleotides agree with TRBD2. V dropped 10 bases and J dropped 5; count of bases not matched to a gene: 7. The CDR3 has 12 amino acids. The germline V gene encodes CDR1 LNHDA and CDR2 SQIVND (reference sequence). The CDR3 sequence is CATSLGGETQYF. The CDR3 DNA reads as TGTGCCACGAGTCTGGGAGGGGAGACCCAGTACTTC. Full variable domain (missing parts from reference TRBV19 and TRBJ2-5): DGGITQSPKYLFRKEGQNVTLSCEQNLNHDAMYWYRQDPGQGLRLIYYSQIVNDFQKGDIAEGYSVSREKKESFPLTVTSAQKNPTAFYLCATSLGGETQYFGPGTRLLVL.

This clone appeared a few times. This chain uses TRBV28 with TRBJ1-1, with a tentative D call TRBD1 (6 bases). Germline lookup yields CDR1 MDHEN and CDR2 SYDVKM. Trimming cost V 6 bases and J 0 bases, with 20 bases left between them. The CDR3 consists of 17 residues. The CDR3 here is CASSPPSDRRLNTEAFF. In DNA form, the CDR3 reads TGTGCCAGCAGCCCTCCTTCCGACAGGCGCTTGAACACTGAAGCTTTCTTT.

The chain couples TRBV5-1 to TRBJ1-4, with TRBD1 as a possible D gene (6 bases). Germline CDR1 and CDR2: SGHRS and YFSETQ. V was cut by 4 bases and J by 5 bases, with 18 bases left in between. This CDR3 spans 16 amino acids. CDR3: CASSGASGTRNEKLFF. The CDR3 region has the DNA TGCGCCAGCAGCGGGGCGTCCGGGACAAGAAATGAAAAACTGTTTTTT.

CDR3 nucleotide sequence: TGCAGCGTGACTAAAGACAGGGGCTGGGGTGGCTACACCTTC. It translates to CSVTKDRGWGGYTF. The chain combines TRBV29-1 with TRBJ1-2, with 8 positions matching TRBD1. V gave up 6 bases and J gave up 7 bases; unmatched junction bases: 13. CDR1 and CDR2 from the germline V gene are SQVTM and ANQGSEA. There are 14 residues in the CDR3.

CDR3: CAWSGVRTITNYGYTF. The CDR3 nucleotides read TGTGCCTGGAGTGGTGTCAGGACTATTACTAACTATGGCTACACCTTC. This chain links TRBV30 with TRBJ1-2, with unresolved D. Trimming took off 1 base at V and 0 bases at J, with 15 bases between the two ends. CDR3 length equals 16 residues. The germline V gene has CDR1 GTSNPN and CDR2 SVGIG (reference sequence).

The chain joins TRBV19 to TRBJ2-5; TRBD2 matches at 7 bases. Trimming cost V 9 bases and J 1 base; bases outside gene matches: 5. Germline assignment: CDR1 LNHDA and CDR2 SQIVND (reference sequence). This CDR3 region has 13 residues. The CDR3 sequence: CASRDYSQETQYF. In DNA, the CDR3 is TGTGCCAGCCGGGACTATTCCCAAGAGACCCAGTACTTC.

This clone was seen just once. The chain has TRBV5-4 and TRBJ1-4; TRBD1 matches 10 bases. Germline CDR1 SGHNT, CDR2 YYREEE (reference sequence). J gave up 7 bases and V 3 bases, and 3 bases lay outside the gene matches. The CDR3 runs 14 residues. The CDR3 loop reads CASSSRDRGEKLFF. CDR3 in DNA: TGTGCCAGCAGCTCCCGGGACAGGGGTGAAAAACTGTTTTTT.

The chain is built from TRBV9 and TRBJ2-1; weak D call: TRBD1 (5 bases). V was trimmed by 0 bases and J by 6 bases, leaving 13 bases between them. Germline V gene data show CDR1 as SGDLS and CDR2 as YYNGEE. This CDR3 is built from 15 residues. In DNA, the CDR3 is TGTGCCAGCAGCGTAGATGCTGTGGGGCTCAATGAGCAGTTCTTC. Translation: CASSVDAVGLNEQFF.

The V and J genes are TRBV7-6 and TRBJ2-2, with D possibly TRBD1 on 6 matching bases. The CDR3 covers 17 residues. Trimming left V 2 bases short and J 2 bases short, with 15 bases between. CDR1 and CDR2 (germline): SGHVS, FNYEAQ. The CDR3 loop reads CASSLLPGRGNTGELFF. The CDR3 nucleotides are TGTGCCAGCAGCTTACTTCCTGGCAGGGGTAACACCGGGGAGCTGTTTTTT.

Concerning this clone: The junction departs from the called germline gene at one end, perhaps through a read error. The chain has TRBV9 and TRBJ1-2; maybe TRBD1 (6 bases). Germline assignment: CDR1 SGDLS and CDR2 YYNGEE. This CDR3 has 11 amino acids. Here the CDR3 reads CASSGPGPDSF. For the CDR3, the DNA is TGTGCCAGCAGTGGTCCGGGCCCGGACAGCTTC.

The CDR3 loop is CASSVLAGLSYEQYF. Written as DNA, the CDR3 is TGTGCCAGCAGCGTCCTGGCGGGACTCTCCTACGAGCAGTACTTC. V gene TRBV2 combines with J gene TRBJ2-7, with D possibly TRBD2 on 6 matching bases. V was clipped by 6 bases and J by 0 bases, with 15 bases between them. In germline, CDR1 is SNHLY, CDR2 FYNNEI. The CDR3 is 15 amino acids.

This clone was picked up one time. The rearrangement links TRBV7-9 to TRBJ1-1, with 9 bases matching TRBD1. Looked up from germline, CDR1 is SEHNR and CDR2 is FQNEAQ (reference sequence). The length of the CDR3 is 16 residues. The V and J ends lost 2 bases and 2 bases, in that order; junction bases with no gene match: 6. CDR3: CASSLHNRGPNTEAFF. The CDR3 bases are TGTGCCAGCAGCTTACATAACAGGGGGCCTAACACTGAAGCTTTCTTT.

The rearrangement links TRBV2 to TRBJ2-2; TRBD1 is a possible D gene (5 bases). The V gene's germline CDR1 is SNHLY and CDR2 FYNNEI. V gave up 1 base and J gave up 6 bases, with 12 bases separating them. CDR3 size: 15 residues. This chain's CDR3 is CASSEVQGTSGELFF. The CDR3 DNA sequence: TGTGCCAGCAGTGAAGTTCAGGGAACGTCCGGGGAGCTGTTTTTT.

CDR3 coding DNA: TGTGCCAGCAGCGTAGCTGGAACAGCGGGGCTCTCTGGAAACACCATATATTTT. As protein: CASSVAGTAGLSGNTIYF. The V call is TRBV9, the J call TRBJ1-3; D perhaps matches TRBD1 (5 bases). V shed 0 bases and J shed 0 bases, with 16 bases lying between them. The length of the CDR3 is 18 residues. Germline values: CDR1 SGDLS, CDR2 YYNGEE.

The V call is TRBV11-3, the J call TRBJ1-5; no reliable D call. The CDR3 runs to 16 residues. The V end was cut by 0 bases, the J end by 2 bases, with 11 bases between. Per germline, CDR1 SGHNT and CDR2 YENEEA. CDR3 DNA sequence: TGTGCCAGCAGCTTAGATCTGATGGACTGCAATCAGCCCCAGCATTTT. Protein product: CASSLDLMDCNQPQHF.

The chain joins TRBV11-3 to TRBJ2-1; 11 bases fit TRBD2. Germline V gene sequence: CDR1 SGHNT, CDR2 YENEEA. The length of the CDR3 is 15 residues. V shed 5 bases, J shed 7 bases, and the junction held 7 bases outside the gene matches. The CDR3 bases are TGTGCCAGCAGCCTTAGCGGGGGGGCGCAGAATGAGCAGTTCTTC. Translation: CASSLSGGAQNEQFF.

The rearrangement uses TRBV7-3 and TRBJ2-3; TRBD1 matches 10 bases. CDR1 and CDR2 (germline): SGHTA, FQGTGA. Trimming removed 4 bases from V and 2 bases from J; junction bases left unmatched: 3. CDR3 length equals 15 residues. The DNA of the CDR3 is TGTGCCAGCAGCTCCGGGACAGGGGTCACAGATACGCAGTATTTT. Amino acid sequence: CASSSGTGVTDTQYF.

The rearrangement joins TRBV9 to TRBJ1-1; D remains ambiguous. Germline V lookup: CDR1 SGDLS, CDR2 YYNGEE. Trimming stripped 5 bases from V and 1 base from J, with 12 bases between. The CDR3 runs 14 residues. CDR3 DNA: TGTGCCAGCAGTCAAACTCCTAGGAACACTGAAGCTTTCTTT. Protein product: CASSQTPRNTEAFF.